The 9 T cell receptor beta chains reported below all come from one sample, sequenced in a study of blood T cell repertoires in COVID-19. The protocol was immunoSEQ multiplex PCR, while the TCRdb copy is restricted to in-frame clones and leaves out a portion. The table includes 150,000 to 200,000 clones, 82% detected once. The specimen sequenced was peripheral blood. The receptors here all came from a woman aged 55-70 years with COVID-19, enrolled during active disease.

The chain links TRBV27 to TRBJ2-3; TRBD2 aligns across 7 bases. CDR3 length equals 16 residues. The trim removed 7 bases at V and 0 bases at J, leaving 10 bases unmatched. Looked up from germline, CDR1 is MNHEY and CDR2 is SMNVEV (reference sequence). CDR3 loop: CASKVSAGVSTDTQYF. The CDR3 DNA follows: TGTGCCAGCAAGGTTTCGGCGGGAGTGAGCACAGATACGCAGTATTTT.

V is TRBV28 and J is TRBJ1-2; D ambiguous. This CDR3 comprises 14 residues. V lost 2 bases and J 2 bases, leaving 9 bases between the germline ends. Germline V gene data show CDR1 as MDHEN and CDR2 as SYDVKM. In nucleotides, the CDR3 is TGTGCCAGCAGTTTAGTGCCCGGGAACTATGGCTACACCTTC. Protein sequence: CASSLVPGNYGYTF.

CDR3 loop: CASSRRTSGGAQTQYF. The CDR3 bases are TGTGCCAGCAGCCGCCGGACTAGCGGGGGGGCCCAGACCCAGTACTTC. The chain joins TRBV7-2 to TRBJ2-5; TRBD2 aligns across 15 bases. With 5 bases clipped from V and 6 bases from J, the junction kept 7 bases outside the gene matches. There are 16 residues in the CDR3. Germline V gives CDR1 SGHTA, CDR2 FQGNSA.

The chain is built from TRBV5-5 and TRBJ2-7, with 14 nucleotides matching TRBD2. The CDR3 has 14 amino acids. The V gene's germline CDR1 is SGHKS and CDR2 YYEKEE (reference sequence). Losses at the gene ends were 4 bases for V and 11 bases for J; bases not matched to a gene: 8. The CDR3 protein is CASSRTSGGYPKYV. CDR3 in DNA: TGTGCCAGCAGCAGGACTAGCGGGGGGTACCCGAAGTACGTC.

The chain combines TRBV7-2 with TRBJ2-5; 9 bases line up with TRBD2. Germline trimming cut 5 bases from V and 3 bases from J; bases unmatched to any gene: 10. The CDR3 extends over 16 amino acids. Germline V CDR1 and CDR2: SGHTA, FQGNSA. The chain's CDR3 is CASSDLLLAGKETQYF. In DNA form, the CDR3 reads TGTGCCAGCAGCGACCTCCTCCTAGCGGGAAAAGAGACCCAGTACTTC.

This rearrangement joins TRBV3-1 (or the pseudogene TRBV3-2) to TRBJ1-2; D may be TRBD1 (6 bases). V was clipped by 1 base and J by 5 bases, with 17 bases between them. The CDR3 contains 16 residues. Germline V lookup: CDR1 LGHDT, CDR2 YNNKEL (reference sequence). The CDR3 reads CASSQAVAGGVYGYTF. In DNA, the CDR3 is TGTGCCAGCAGCCAAGCCGTAGCGGGGGGCGTTTATGGCTACACCTTC.

The chain is built from TRBV29-1 and TRBJ1-1; D is uncertain. CDR3 length: 13 amino acids. Germline V gene lookup returns CDR1 SQVTM and CDR2 ANQGSEA. V dropped 7 bases and J dropped 3 bases, with 15 bases sitting between them. In DNA, the CDR3 is TGCAGCGCCGACTTGGAGCCCGACACTGAAGCTTTCTTT. Encoded protein: CSADLEPDTEAFF.

This clone is a singleton in its sample. The gene calls are TRBV25-1 and TRBJ2-5, with D possibly matching TRBD1 (5 bases). The CDR3 length is 15 residues. Trimming took 1 base from V and 2 from J, leaving 11 bases between them. Germline V gives CDR1 MGHDK, CDR2 SYGVNS. CDR3 sequence (DNA): TGTGCCAGCAGTGAATTAGTGGGGCGACAAGAGACCCAGTACTTC. This sequence encodes CASSELVGRQETQYF. Together with reference TRBV25-1 and TRBJ2-5, the CDR3 gives the full variable domain: EADIYQTPRYLVIGTGKKITLECSQTMGHDKMYWYQQDPGMELHLIHYSYGVNSTEKGDLSSESTVSRIRTEHFPLTLESARPSHTSQYLCASSELVGRQETQYFGPGTRLLVL.

V and J are TRBV7-9 and TRBJ1-4; maybe TRBD1 (6 bases). CDR3 length equals 14 residues. Per germline, CDR1 SEHNR and CDR2 FQNEAQ (reference sequence). Trimming shortened V by 5 bases and J by 12 bases, and 19 bases separated the two germline ends. CDR3 region: CASSRTEHVVELFF. DNA for the CDR3: TGTGCCAGCAGCCGGACAGAACACGTAGTAGAACTGTTTTTT.